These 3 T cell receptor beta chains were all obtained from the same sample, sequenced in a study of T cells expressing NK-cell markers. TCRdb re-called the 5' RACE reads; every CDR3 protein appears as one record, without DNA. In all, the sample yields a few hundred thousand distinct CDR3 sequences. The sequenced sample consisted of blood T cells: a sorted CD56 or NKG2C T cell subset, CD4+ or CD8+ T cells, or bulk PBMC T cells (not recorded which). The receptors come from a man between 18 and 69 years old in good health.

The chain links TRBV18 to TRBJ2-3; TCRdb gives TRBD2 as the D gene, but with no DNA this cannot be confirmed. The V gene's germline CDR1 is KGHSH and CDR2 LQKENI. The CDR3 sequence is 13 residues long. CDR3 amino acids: CASSEGLAGDQYF. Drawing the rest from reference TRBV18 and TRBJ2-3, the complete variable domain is NAGVMQNPRHLVRRRGQEARLRCSPMKGHSHVYWYRQLPEEGLKFMVYLQKENIIDESGMPKERFSAEFPKEGPSILRIQQVVRGDSAAYFCASSEGLAGDQYFGPGTRLTVL.

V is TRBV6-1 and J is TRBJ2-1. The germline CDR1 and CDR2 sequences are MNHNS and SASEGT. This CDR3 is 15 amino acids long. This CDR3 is CASRAQMSSYNEQFF.

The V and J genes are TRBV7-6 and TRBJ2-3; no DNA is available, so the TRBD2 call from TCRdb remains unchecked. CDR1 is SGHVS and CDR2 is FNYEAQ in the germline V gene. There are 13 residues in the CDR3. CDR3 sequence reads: CASSPVPGLAPYF.